Presented here are 30 T cell receptor beta chains from one specimen sequenced in a study of blood T cell repertoires in COVID-19 (dated by TCRdb to 2018 to 2021). The library was obtained by the immunoSEQ multiplex PCR assay. TCRdb's version of the immuneACCESS table is confined to in-frame rearrangements and falls short of the full clone set. An unresolved V gene accounts for under half of the shortfall where checked; the remainder is of unknown origin. For this sample there are approximately 85,000 clones; roughly 87% appear just once. 0.8% to 1.3% of the sample is in the top ten clones. The sequencing sample was made of peripheral blood. The receptors were sampled from a woman aged 45-60 years in a cohort sampled during active COVID-19.

The chain couples TRBV5-1 to TRBJ2-1; 10 bases match TRBD2. Trimming removed 4 bases from V and 5 bases from J; junction bases left unmatched: 9. CDR1 is SGHRS, CDR2 YFSETQ, per germline. The CDR3 extends over 16 amino acids. As DNA, the CDR3 is TGCGCCAGCAGCGGCCAAGCGGGAGGGAGAAACAATGAGCAGTTCTTC. This gives the protein CASSGQAGGRNNEQFF.

This sequence joins TRBV18 and TRBJ1-2; D call uncertain. The CDR3 runs to 14 residues. The germline V gene encodes CDR1 KGHSH and CDR2 LQKENI. The V and J ends lost 6 bases and 2 bases respectively, with 13 bases between them. CDR3 coding DNA: TGTGCCAGCTCTCTCGGGGAATTGAACTATGGCTACACCTTC. Its translation is CASSLGELNYGYTF.

This chain uses TRBV5-1 with TRBJ2-5; the D gene is possibly TRBD2 (6 bases). The germline gives CDR1 SGHRS, CDR2 YFSETQ. CDR3 length equals 13 residues. Trimming left V 2 bases short and J 3 bases short, with 8 bases between. The CDR3 region is CASSFGGEETQYF. CDR3 nucleotides: TGCGCCAGCAGCTTTGGCGGGGAAGAGACCCAGTACTTC.

In DNA form, the CDR3 reads TGTGCCAGCAGCTTTGGGCTGGGTACCGGGGAGCTGTTTTTT. It specifies CASSFGLGTGELFF. The chain uses TRBV5-6 and TRBJ2-2, with unresolved D. V lost 2 bases and J lost 5, with 10 bases in between. The CDR3 covers 14 residues. Germline lookup yields CDR1 SGHDT and CDR2 YYEEEE. Using reference TRBV5-6 and TRBJ2-2 for the parts outside the CDR3, the full variable domain is DAGVTQSPTHLIKTRGQQVTLRCSPKSGHDTVSWYQQALGQGPQFIFQYYEEEERQRGNFPDRFSGHQFPNYSSELNVNALLLGDSALYLCASSFGLGTGELFFGEGSRLTVL.

Notes on this clone: The CDR3 end shows no conserved phenylalanine or tryptophan, and so a read error is likely. The DNA is omitted, as the CDR3 cannot be located on it reliably, and the CDR3 follows TCRdb's listing. The genes are TRBV6-1 and TRBJ2-7; the table's D call, TRBD1, has no DNA check behind it. CDR1 is MNHNS, CDR2 SASEGT, per germline. 12 amino acids form the CDR3, both terminal residues included. The chain's CDR3 is CASSEIFGDIWY.

The gene calls are TRBV16 and TRBJ2-1; weak D call: TRBD2 (6 bases). The germline CDR1 and CDR2 sequences are KGHSY and FQNENV. Trimming took 4 bases from V and 8 from J, leaving 12 bases between them. The CDR3 covers 13 residues. The CDR3 sequence is CASSPGSGYEQFF. CDR3 sequence (DNA): TGTGCCAGCAGCCCGGGGAGCGGGTATGAGCAGTTCTTC.

V usage is TRBV19 and J usage is TRBJ1-5; TRBD1 matches at 8 bases. Germline-derived CDR1 and CDR2 are LNHDA and SQIVND (reference sequence). The trim removed 7 bases at V and 2 bases at J, leaving 7 bases unmatched. The CDR3 loop spans 15 amino acids. As DNA, the CDR3 is TGTGCCAGTACCCCGACAGGGGTAGGCAATCAGCCCCAGCATTTT. Protein: CASTPTGVGNQPQHF.

This chain connects TRBV24-1 to TRBJ1-5; a weak D match, TRBD1 (5 bases). Germline CDR1 reads KGHDR; CDR2 reads SFDVKD. Trimming took 4 bases from V and 5 from J, leaving 11 bases between them. The CDR3 runs to 14 residues. For the CDR3, the DNA is TGTGCCACCAGTGAACAGGTTTCTGATCAGCCCCAGCATTTT. This sequence encodes CATSEQVSDQPQHF.

The chain has TRBV9 and TRBJ1-5; D remains unclear. The germline V gene has CDR1 SGDLS and CDR2 YYNGEE. V lost 2 bases and J lost 1, with 7 bases in between. This CDR3 region has 14 residues. The CDR3 sequence is CASSVGGSNQPQHF. DNA for the CDR3: TGTGCCAGCAGCGTGGGAGGCAGCAATCAGCCCCAGCATTTT.

The sample holds one count of this clone. The rearrangement joins TRBV30 to TRBJ2-2; 8 bases agree with TRBD1. Germline-derived CDR1 and CDR2 are GTSNPN and SVGIG (reference sequence). The CDR3 consists of 15 residues. Trimming cost V 2 bases and J 4 bases; bases outside gene matches: 6. DNA of the CDR3: TGTGCCTGGAGTAAGGGGGACAGGACCACCGGGGAGCTGTTTTTT. Protein sequence: CAWSKGDRTTGELFF.

The chain uses TRBV28 and TRBJ1-1; D is possibly TRBD1 (5 bases). The CDR3 extends over 14 amino acids. Per the germline V gene, CDR1 is MDHEN and CDR2 is SYDVKM. Trimming left V 8 bases short and J 3 bases short, with 16 bases between. The CDR3 region has the DNA TGTGCCAGCTCCCCCGGGGGGAGGTACACTGAAGCTTTCTTT. As protein: CASSPGGRYTEAFF.

This chain connects TRBV10-2 to TRBJ2-4, with 8 positions matching TRBD2. Losses at the gene ends were 5 bases for V and 0 bases for J; bases not matched to a gene: 21. The CDR3 has 21 amino acids. The germline V gene encodes CDR1 WSHSY and CDR2 SAAADI. The CDR3 region has the DNA TGCGCCAGCAGTCCCCACGGGAGGGTGGCAGGGCGGGAGCTAGCCAAAAACATTCAGTACTTC. It specifies CASSPHGRVAGRELAKNIQYF.

This chain uses TRBV5-5 with TRBJ2-5, with TRBD2 identical over 7 bases. V gave up 4 bases and J gave up 1 base; unmatched junction bases: 10. CDR1 and CDR2 from the germline V gene are SGHKS and YYEKEE (reference sequence). The CDR3 extends over 16 amino acids. The CDR3 reads CASSVAGVEGQETQYF. CDR3 sequence (DNA): TGTGCCAGCAGCGTGGCGGGAGTGGAAGGCCAAGAGACCCAGTACTTC.

The chain has TRBV29-1 and TRBJ2-5; 8 nucleotides match TRBD2. J gave up 7 bases and V 4 bases, and 8 bases lay outside the gene matches. The germline V gene encodes CDR1 SQVTM and CDR2 ANQGSEA. The CDR3 runs 13 residues. CDR3 loop: CSVGGLGWGTQYF. The CDR3 DNA sequence: TGCAGCGTTGGGGGACTAGGCTGGGGGACCCAGTACTTC.

V and J are TRBV10-2 and TRBJ1-2; no firm D call. The CDR3 spans 13 residues. Trimming took off 3 bases at V and 5 bases at J, with 10 bases between the two ends. Germline-derived CDR1 and CDR2 are WSHSY and SAAADI. The CDR3 DNA sequence: TGCGCCAGCAGTGACAGATTCGATTATGGCTACACCTTC. Its protein product is CASSDRFDYGYTF.

The chain couples TRBV6-6 to TRBJ2-3; TRBD2 matches 7 bases. J gave up 5 bases and V 6 bases, and 8 bases lay outside the gene matches. This CDR3 is built from 14 residues. In germline, CDR1 is MNHNY, CDR2 SVGAGI (reference sequence). DNA for the CDR3: TGTGCCAGCAGAGAATCGGGAGGTATAGATACGCAGTATTTT. Translating it yields CASRESGGIDTQYF.

This sequence joins TRBV7-3 and TRBJ2-3; 8 positions agree with TRBD2. The germline V gene encodes CDR1 SGHTA and CDR2 FQGTGA. Trimming at V came to 7 bases and at J to 6 bases, leaving 15 bases not matched to a gene. This CDR3 has 16 residues. The CDR3: CASNLYAGGGMDTQYF. DNA of the CDR3: TGTGCCAGCAACCTATATGCGGGGGGAGGAATGGATACGCAGTATTTT. The full variable domain, in which reference TRBV7-3 and TRBJ2-3 provide the parts outside the CDR3, is GAGVSQTPSNKVTEKGKYVELRCDPISGHTALYWYRQSLGQGPEFLIYFQGTGAADDSGLPNDRFFAVRPEGSVSTLKIQRTERGDSAVYLCASNLYAGGGMDTQYFGPGTRLTVL.

The chain employs TRBV11-3 and TRBJ2-2; 9 bases map to TRBD1. This CDR3 comprises 15 residues. V dropped 6 bases and J dropped 6; count of bases not matched to a gene: 8. Germline lookup yields CDR1 SGHNT and CDR2 YENEEA. CDR3 residues: CASSFGTGYPGELFF. The CDR3 nucleotides are TGTGCCAGCAGTTTTGGGACAGGGTATCCCGGGGAGCTGTTTTTT.

V gene TRBV9 combines with J gene TRBJ2-1; 9 bases line up with TRBD2. The V segment lost 4 bases and the J segment 7 bases; nucleotides outside the gene matches: 9. From germline, CDR1 is SGDLS and CDR2 YYNGEE. The CDR3 is 15 residues long. CDR3 nucleotide sequence: TGTGCCAGCAGCCCTCGGGCGGGAGGGCCAAATGAGCAGTTCTTC. It yields the protein CASSPRAGGPNEQFF.

The rearrangement links TRBV7-2 to TRBJ2-3; maybe TRBD1 (5 bases). V was clipped by 1 base and J by 2 bases, with 13 bases between them. There are 16 residues in the CDR3. CDR1 is SGHTA and CDR2 is FQGNSA in the germline V gene. CDR3 nucleotides: TGTGCCAGCAGCTTAGGACCTCGTGGACACACAGATACGCAGTATTTT. Its protein is CASSLGPRGHTDTQYF.

This chain connects TRBV5-1 to TRBJ2-7; tentatively, D is TRBD2 (6 bases). The V and J ends lost 4 bases and 2 bases respectively, with 16 bases between them. The germline gives CDR1 SGHRS, CDR2 YFSETQ. This CDR3 region has 15 residues. The CDR3 DNA is TGCGCCAGCAGCCGGGAACCGGGAGAAACCTACGAGCAGTACTTC. It specifies CASSREPGETYEQYF. Using reference TRBV5-1 and TRBJ2-7 for the parts outside the CDR3, the full variable domain is KAGVTQTPRYLIKTRGQQVTLSCSPISGHRSVSWYQQTPGQGLQFLFEYFSETQRNKGNFPGRFSGRQFSNSRSEMNVSTLELGDSALYLCASSREPGETYEQYFGPGTRLTVT.

This chain joins TRBV30 and TRBJ1-2; D not certain. The CDR3 has 14 amino acids. V gave up 2 bases and J gave up 4 bases, with 14 bases separating them. CDR1 and CDR2 (germline): GTSNPN, SVGIG (reference sequence). This chain's CDR3 is CAWSRPGLGYGYTF. The CDR3 DNA reads TGTGCCTGGAGTCGCCCGGGTCTTGGCTATGGCTACACCTTC.

This chain joins TRBV6-1 and TRBJ2-5; TRBD1 is a possible D gene (6 bases). The ends were cut back, 2 bases at V and 1 base at J, with 11 bases in the middle. CDR3 size: 15 residues. Germline CDR1 and CDR2: MNHNS and SASEGT. CDR3 region: CASSEYRGSQETQYF. The DNA of the CDR3 is TGTGCCAGCAGTGAATATAGGGGGAGCCAAGAGACCCAGTACTTC.

The chain has TRBV29-1 and TRBJ2-7, with a weak D call TRBD1 (5 bases). The CDR3 covers 13 residues. Trimming left V 4 bases short and J 4 bases short, with 14 bases between. Germline loops: CDR1 SQVTM, CDR2 ANQGSEA. CDR3 in DNA: TGCAGCGTTGGAGGACATGCCGAATACGAGCAGTACTTC. Translating gives CSVGGHAEYEQYF.

The chain combines TRBV5-1 with TRBJ2-4; D gene ambiguous. The CDR3 is 14 amino acids. V was trimmed by 2 bases and J by 5 bases, leaving 11 bases between them. Germline CDR1 reads SGHRS; CDR2 reads YFSETQ. The CDR3 reads CASSLSLRENIQYF. The DNA of the CDR3 is TGCGCCAGCAGCTTAAGCCTACGCGAAAACATTCAGTACTTC.

The rearrangement links TRBV27 to TRBJ2-6, with 7 positions matching TRBD1. Germline CDR1 and CDR2: MNHEY and SMNVEV (reference sequence). This CDR3 comprises 19 residues. Trimming took 2 bases from V and 2 from J; bases not matched to a gene: 12. CDR3 DNA: TGTGCCAGCAGTTTAGTGGGGGACAGTTACTCGACTGGGGCCAACGTCCTGACTTTC. Its translation: CASSLVGDSYSTGANVLTF.

The chain links TRBV19 to TRBJ1-1; D is uncertain. With 6 bases removed from V and 1 base from J, the gap between germline ends came to 6 bases. The CDR3 totals 12 residues. CDR1 and CDR2 (germline): LNHDA, SQIVND (reference sequence). CDR3: CASRRENTEAFF. DNA of the CDR3: TGTGCCAGTAGGAGGGAGAACACTGAAGCTTTCTTT.

V gene TRBV5-1 combines with J gene TRBJ2-5, with 7 bases lining up with TRBD1. This CDR3 is 15 amino acids long. J gave up 5 bases and V 2 bases, and 9 bases lay outside the gene matches. CDR1 is SGHRS and CDR2 is YFSETQ in the germline V gene. Written as DNA, the CDR3 is TGCGCCAGCAGCTTAGAGGGCAGGGGGACGGAGACCCAGTACTTC. Residues: CASSLEGRGTETQYF.

The genes are TRBV3-1 (or the pseudogene TRBV3-2) and TRBJ1-3; 7 nucleotides agree with TRBD1. The CDR3 has 16 residues. Germline V lookup: CDR1 LGHDT, CDR2 YNNKEL (reference sequence). With 4 bases clipped from V and 4 bases from J, the junction kept 10 bases outside the gene matches. CDR3 protein: CASSPDRQGLGNTIYF. CDR3 in DNA: TGTGCCAGCAGCCCCGACCGACAGGGCCTCGGAAACACCATATATTTT.

J is TRBJ2-1 and V is TRBV19, with TRBD1 as a possible D gene (6 bases). Trimming shortened V by 3 bases and J by 3 bases, and 15 bases separated the two germline ends. The CDR3 extends over 16 amino acids. Per germline, CDR1 LNHDA and CDR2 SQIVND (reference sequence). CDR3 region: CASSISGDPYYNEQFF. Written as DNA, the CDR3 is TGTGCCAGTAGTATTTCAGGGGACCCTTACTACAATGAGCAGTTCTTC. The full variable domain, in which reference TRBV19 and TRBJ2-1 provide the parts outside the CDR3, is DGGITQSPKYLFRKEGQNVTLSCEQNLNHDAMYWYRQDPGQGLRLIYYSQIVNDFQKGDIAEGYSVSREKKESFPLTVTSAQKNPTAFYLCASSISGDPYYNEQFFGPGTRLTVL.